This TCR beta chain was recovered during a study of cytomegalovirus exposure and HLA in healthy donors. General study findings and limits: In a later analysis, the majority of CMV-associated beta chains seemingly showed HLA restriction. Rates of TCR association differed by HLA locus in a later analysis, with DRB1 highest and HLA-C lowest.

As to this clone: What it binds is unknown.

Primers: 60 Vbeta forward and 13 Jbeta reverse. In the original analysis: A later analysis tallied about 80 million unique TCR beta chains, approximately 11 million of them shared. The assay was immunoSEQ multiplex PCR, and TCRdb's table has in-frame clones only and misses some. V and J calls and clone size come straight from that table; D and trimming were deduced from the DNA. The data contain 150,000 or so clones, 80% of them singletons. Sequenced sample: PBMCs. This clonotype was obtained from a male donor in good health and CMV-seropositive.

The CDR3 bases are TGTGCCAGCTCACTGGGGCAGTCCGGGGAGCTGTTTTTT. This translates into CASSLGQSGELFF. V and J are TRBV18 and TRBJ2-2, with D perhaps matching TRBD1 (5 bases). V was shortened by 4 bases and J by 6 bases, with 9 bases between the two germline ends. CDR3 length: 13 residues. Germline V CDR1 and CDR2: KGHSH, LQKENI.